This TCR beta chain was profiled in a study of shared T cell receptors in the human thymus. Only in-frame clones appear in the TCRdb table, and some are missing; sequencing was by immunoSEQ multiplex PCR. The data contain 550,000 to 800,000 clones, 80% to 90% of them singletons. CDR1 is MNHEY, CDR2 SMNVEV, per germline (reference sequence). The CDR3 extends over 19 amino acids. Trimming cost V 5 bases and J 4 bases; bases outside gene matches: 21. This same sample was also taken into another study, of human thymus T cells. That source adds: Resections from corrective heart surgery supplied the thymus tissue. In thymic and blood repertoires alike, V and J usage looked biased. Related research described thymic repertoires that were highly overlapping among unrelated individuals.

The sequenced sample was thymocytes. The TCR comes from a girl under three years old with a congenital heart defect. The genes are TRBV27 and TRBJ2-3, with TRBD2 identical over 7 bases. CDR3 nucleotide sequence: TGTGCCAGCAGTCCCCGTTTGCGGGGGTATTTTGGTCGTTCAGATACGCAGTATTTT. It specifies CASSPRLRGYFGRSDTQYF.